Listed below are T cell receptor beta chains from one sample, sequenced in a study of blood T cell repertoires in COVID-19. The table came from immunoSEQ multiplex PCR; TCRdb's copy has only in-frame clones and leaves some out. Among about 350,000 clones listed, 89% were seen once. Sample: peripheral blood. The receptors were sampled from a woman aged 55-69 years with COVID-19, enrolled during active disease. CDR3s include the opening cysteine and the closing phenylalanine or tryptophan. The order of the fields is clone size, V gene, D gene, J gene, CDR3 DNA, CDR3 protein. The D gene is left open where the match is weak. Only some rows state a clone size, as once, few, many or a class for expanded clones.

>-|TRBV6-1|TRBD2|TRBJ2-3
TGTGCCAGCAGTGAAGTCTTAGCGGGGGGCTCTAGCACAGATACGCAGTATTTT
CASSEVLAGGSSTDTQYF
>-|TRBV5-6|TRBD1|TRBJ2-7
TGTGCCAGCAGCAGCTATAGACAGGGGGCGATTCCGTACTTC
CASSSYRQGAIPYF
>-|TRBV27|-|TRBJ1-5
TGTGCCAGCAGAATGAGTTACAGAAGGGGGGGCGATCAGCCCCAGCATTTT
CASRMSYRRGGDQPQHF
>-|TRBV18|-|TRBJ1-2
TGTGCCAGCTCACCACCGGGTACACCGAGGGGCTACACCTTC
CASSPPGTPRGYTF
>-|TRBV25-1|TRBD1|TRBJ1-2
TGTGCCAGCAGTGAGCCGGGACAGACCTTGAAGGGCTACACCTTC
CASSEPGQTLKGYTF
>-|TRBV28|TRBD1|TRBJ1-6
TGTGCCAGCAGTGGATCCGACAGGGCCCCTGTTGCACCCCTCCACTTT
CASSGSDRAPVAPLHF
>-|TRBV3-1/TRBV3-2|-|TRBJ1-2
TGTGCCAGCAGCCAAGGCGGGGGATTCTATGGCTACACCTTC
CASSQGGGFYGYTF
>-|TRBV6-5|TRBD1|TRBJ2-4
TGTGCCAGCAGTCCGCCGACAGGGGGAAACATTCAGTACTTC
CASSPPTGGNIQYF
>-|TRBV3-1/TRBV3-2|-|TRBJ2-3
TGTGCCAGCAGCCAAGGGCTAGCGATAGGGACAGATACGCAGTATTTT
CASSQGLAIGTDTQYF
>-|TRBV7-8|-|TRBJ1-1
TGTGCCAGCAGCTTTGCGGGGGAAACTGAAGCTTTCTTT
CASSFAGETEAFF
>-|TRBV21-1|-|TRBJ1-1
TGTGCCAGCATAACAGGGCTTAACACTGAAGCTTTCTTT
CASITGLNTEAFF
>-|TRBV15|TRBD1|TRBJ1-5
TGTGCCACCAGCAGGGGTGGGGACAGGGGGAATCAGCCCCAGCATTTT
CATSRGGDRGNQPQHF
>-|TRBV7-3|-|TRBJ2-2
TGTGCCAGCAGCTTTAGCGTTAACGGGGAGCTGTTTTTT
CASSFSVNGELFF
>-|TRBV15|TRBD1|TRBJ1-3
TGTGCCACCAGCAGCTCCCGGGACAGGATTTCCGGAAACACCATATATTTT
CATSSSRDRISGNTIYF
>once|TRBV6-5|TRBD1|TRBJ1-6
TGTGCCAGCGCCTTTAGGGACAGGAATTCACCCCTCCACTTT
CASAFRDRNSPLHF
>-|TRBV10-3|-|TRBJ1-3
TGTGCCATCAGTGGCGGGGCCTACTCTGGAAACACCATATATTTT
CAISGGAYSGNTIYF
>-|TRBV12-3/TRBV12-4|-|TRBJ2-1
TGTGCCAGCAGTCAGCACAGGGCAGGGGAGCAGTTCTTC
CASSQHRAGEQFF
>-|TRBV27|-|TRBJ1-2
TGTGCCAGCAGCCTACAGGGAATCGCGAATGGCTACACCTTC
CASSLQGIANGYTF
>-|TRBV30|-|TRBJ2-3
TGTGCCTGGATGGGGCGGGGCCGCACAGATACGCAGTATTTT
CAWMGRGRTDTQYF
>-|TRBV11-2|TRBD2|TRBJ2-7
TGTGCCAGCACCCAGCGGGGGGCTTCCTACGAGCAGTACTTC
CASTQRGASYEQYF
>-|TRBV6-5|-|TRBJ1-6
TGTGCCAGCAGTTACTCCGCAGGGCATCAGTCACCCCTCCACTTT
CASSYSAGHQSPLHF
>-|TRBV5-1|-|TRBJ2-6
TGCGCCAGCAGCTTGGTCTACAGGGCGGCTGGGGCCAACGTCCTGACTTTC
CASSLVYRAAGANVLTF
>-|TRBV9|TRBD1|TRBJ1-2
TGTGCCAGCAGCCCCGAGGGACAGATCGGCTATGGCTACACCTTC
CASSPEGQIGYGYTF
>-|TRBV28|TRBD1|TRBJ1-2
TGTGCCAGCAGTCGTCCAGGGGGAGGAGATGGCTACACCTTC
CASSRPGGGDGYTF
>-|TRBV19|-|TRBJ1-3
TGTGCCAGCGTCGAGACAGGCCACTTTTGGGGCACCATATATTTT
CASVETGHFWGTIYF
>-|TRBV11-2|-|TRBJ1-1
TGTGCCAGCATTGTTAGCTTGAACACTGAAGCTTTCTTT
CASIVSLNTEAFF
>-|TRBV7-8|-|TRBJ1-5
TGTGCCAGCAGCTTAGCTAGTACGGCGCGAGGGAATCAGCCCCAGCATTTT
CASSLASTARGNQPQHF
>-|TRBV6-5|-|TRBJ1-6
TGTGCCAGCGCGGCAGGGCAGAGGTCACCCCTCCACTTT
CASAAGQRSPLHF
>-|TRBV6-5|TRBD1|TRBJ2-5
TGTGCCAGCACCGGGACAGGGTTGGGAGAGACCCAGTACTTC
CASTGTGLGETQYF
>-|TRBV3-1/TRBV3-2|-|TRBJ2-1
TGTGCCAGCAGCCAGGGCCGGGGTTTGCTCAATGAGCAGTTCTTC
CASSQGRGLLNEQFF
>-|TRBV7-6|TRBD1|TRBJ2-2
TGTGCCAGCAGCCCGTGGACAGGAACCACCGGGGAGCTGTTTTTT
CASSPWTGTTGELFF
>-|TRBV7-2|TRBD1|TRBJ1-1
TGTGCCAGCAGCTTATTAGGACAGGGGAGGACTGAAGCTTTCTTT
CASSLLGQGRTEAFF
>once|TRBV19|-|TRBJ1-2
TGTGCCAGTACCTCGCTCGGGGTTGCTGGCTACACCTTC
CASTSLGVAGYTF
>-|TRBV5-4|TRBD2|TRBJ2-7
TGTGCCAGCAGCCCTGACCTTCTTCGAGCGGGGGGGCGCGAGCAGTACTTC
CASSPDLLRAGGREQYF
>-|TRBV10-1|-|TRBJ1-1
TGCGCCAGCAGTGAGGGGGCGCACACTGAAGCTTTCTTT
CASSEGAHTEAFF
>-|TRBV5-4|TRBD1|TRBJ1-2
TGTGCCAGCAGCGCCCCAGACAGGGTGCATGGCTACACCTTC
CASSAPDRVHGYTF
>-|TRBV4-1|-|TRBJ2-7
TGCGCCAGCAGCCAAGACTACACCTCGGGGGACGAGCAGTACTTC
CASSQDYTSGDEQYF
>once|TRBV2|-|TRBJ2-7
TGTGCCACCCTGGACAGCCGCCTCTACGAGCAGTACTTC
CATLDSRLYEQYF
>-|TRBV28|TRBD1|TRBJ2-7
TGTGCCAGCAGTTTGTTAATCCTCCGGGACAGTACCTACGAGCAGTACTTC
CASSLLILRDSTYEQYF
>-|TRBV19|TRBD1|TRBJ1-3
TGTGCCAGTAGTAACGACAGGGGGCCTGGAAACACCATATATTTT
CASSNDRGPGNTIYF
>-|TRBV9|-|TRBJ2-1
TGTGCCAGCAGCCCGGACTCAGGAAACTACAATGAGCAGTTCTTC
CASSPDSGNYNEQFF
>-|TRBV27|TRBD1|TRBJ1-4
TGTGCCAGCAGAAGACAGGGCTATGAAAAACTGTTTTTT
CASRRQGYEKLFF
>few|TRBV2|TRBD1|TRBJ1-1
TGTGCCAGCAGTCAAAGACAGGGGAGGAGCACTGAAGCTTTCTTT
CASSQRQGRSTEAFF
>-|TRBV10-3|TRBD1|TRBJ1-6
TGTGCCATCAGTGGGACAGGGAAGAATTCACCCCTCCACTTT
CAISGTGKNSPLHF
>-|TRBV21-1|-|TRBJ2-2
TGTGCCAGCAGCAACCACCCGACAGAAGACACCGGGGAGCTGTTTTTT
CASSNHPTEDTGELFF